This T cell receptor (beta chain) was captured by sequencing in a study of memory CD4+ T cells and cytomegalovirus serostatus. The CDR3 length is 16 residues. V was pared by 2 bases and J by 4 bases, with 6 bases of the junction left unmatched. CDR1 is MNHNS, CDR2 SASEGT, per germline. The protocol was immunoSEQ multiplex PCR, while the TCRdb copy is restricted to in-frame clones and leaves out a portion. The table records some 57,000 clones, over 75% of them present only once. The sort gate was single viable CD3+CD4+CD8-CD45RO+ cells for memory CD4+ T cells. Serum IgG to CMV pp150, pp28, p38 and p52 defined serostatus.

The chain employs TRBV6-1 and TRBJ2-2; 8 positions agree with TRBD2. Sequences were obtained from memory CD4+ T cells from blood. The origin of this receptor is an adult in good health and CMV-seronegative. CDR3 sequence (DNA): TGTGCCAGCAGTGAATGGTTAGCGGGGCTCACCGGGGAGCTGTTTTTT. Protein: CASSEWLAGLTGELFF.